This T cell receptor beta chain was captured by sequencing in a study of CD8 T cells in ankylosing spondylitis. This CDR3 has 14 residues. Germline V gene lookup returns CDR1 ENHRY and CDR2 SYGVKD. Trimming took 10 bases from V and 2 from J; bases not matched to a gene: 10. Study conclusions and caveats: Matched ankylosing spondylitis synovial fluid reportedly showed significant enrichment of disease-linked clones. Relatively rare in peripheral blood, disease-linked clones were also CD8+.

The sample holds a few counts of this clonotype. Its antigen is unidentified. TCRdb called the 5' RACE reads again in MiXCR, with one record for every CDR3 protein. The profile covers hundreds of thousands of distinct CDR3 sequences, with approximately 30% appearing a single time and roughly 4.2% taken by the ten largest. The V and J genes are TRBV10-3 and TRBJ2-7, with 8 bases matching TRBD1. The clonotype originates from a male donor with ankylosing spondylitis or in good health (not recorded which). The sample comprised blood, either unsorted or a sorted T cell fraction (not recorded which). The CDR3 loop is CATRGDRGPYEQYF. CDR3 DNA: TGTGCCACCAGGGGTGACAGGGGCCCCTACGAGCAGTACTTC.